One and the same sample provided the 28 T cell receptor beta chains below, sequenced in a study of molecular identifiers for immune sequencing clone quantification. MiXCR, run by TCRdb on the PCR reads, gives a single entry per CDR3 protein. The sample carries about 510,000 distinct CDR3 sequences, about 20% recorded once. The sequencing sample was made of naive CD8+ T cells from blood, with Jurkat cell RNA spiked in. The subset denotes: FACS-sorted CD8+CD4-CCR7+CD45RA+ naive T cells. All receptors come from a human donor in good health. Some libraries in this study had Jurkat cell RNA spiked in.

This clonotype was counted between two and nine times. The genes are TRBV24-1 and TRBJ1-2; 7 nucleotides line up with TRBD1. Unmatched junction bases numbered 4, after V lost 2 bases and J lost 8 bases. This CDR3 has 13 amino acids. The V gene's germline CDR1 is KGHDR and CDR2 SFDVKD. CDR3 sequence (DNA): TGTGCCACCAGTGATTCAACAGGGGACGGCTACACCTTC. Its translation is CATSDSTGDGYTF.

This clonotype occurred once. A read error is possible here, since a much larger clone lies one base away. The J gene is TRBJ2-2, the V gene TRBV29-1; D not certain. The CDR3 has 12 residues. Trimming removed 8 bases at V and 7 bases at J, with 14 bases between. The germline gives CDR1 SQVTM, CDR2 ANQGSEA. CDR3 protein: CSIVLGFGELFF. The CDR3 DNA reads TGCAGCATTGTCCTGGGGTTCGGGGAGCTGTTTTTT.

This clonotype has at least ten counts. J is TRBJ1-1 and V is TRBV9; D unresolved. V was clipped by 4 bases and J by 6 bases, with 13 bases between them. The CDR3 has 13 amino acids. Germline values: CDR1 SGDLS, CDR2 YYNGEE. CDR3 coding DNA: TGTGCCAGCAGCCCCCGTGGCCGGCCTGAAGCTTTCTTT. This encodes CASSPRGRPEAFF.

This clonotype has at least ten counts. V usage is TRBV6-5 and J usage is TRBJ2-1; TRBD2 agrees at 7 bases. Germline assignment: CDR1 MNHEY and CDR2 SVGAGI. CDR3 length: 13 residues. V shed 0 bases and J 10 bases; nucleotides not matched to a gene: 3. CDR3 residues: CASSYSGGGEQFF. CDR3 DNA: TGTGCCAGCAGTTACTCTGGGGGAGGGGAGCAGTTCTTC.

This clonotype appeared a few times. The genes are TRBV12-3 or TRBV12-4 and TRBJ2-1; possibly TRBD1 for D (5 bases). With 6 bases removed from V and 3 bases from J, the gap between germline ends came to 12 bases. CDR3 length: 14 residues. CDR3 nucleotide sequence: TGTGCCAGCAGCCTGGTGACAGACTACAATGAGCAGTTCTTC. This gives the protein CASSLVTDYNEQFF.

The gene calls are TRBV7-9 and TRBJ2-1; D not resolved. CDR3 length equals 12 residues. With 4 bases removed from V and 10 bases from J, the gap between germline ends came to 11 bases. Germline V gene lookup returns CDR1 SEHNR and CDR2 FQNEAQ (reference sequence). CDR3 sequence reads: CASSSQSEEQFF. The CDR3 nucleotides read TGTGCCAGCAGCTCACAATCAGAGGAGCAGTTCTTC. Combining the CDR3 with reference TRBV7-9 and TRBJ2-1 gives the whole variable domain DTGVSQNPRHKITKRGQNVTFRCDPISEHNRLYWYRQTLGQGPEFLTYFQNEAQLEKSRLLSDRFSAERPKGSFSTLEIQRTEQGDSAMYLCASSSQSEEQFFGPGTRLTVL.

The sample holds many counts of this clonotype. CDR3 in amino acids: CASTSRGGTEAFF. The CDR3 DNA follows: TGCGCCAGCACATCGCGCGGAGGCACTGAAGCTTTCTTT. V usage is TRBV5-1 and J usage is TRBJ1-1, with D unresolved. V lost 6 bases and J 4 bases, leaving 13 bases between the germline ends. Germline V lookup: CDR1 SGHRS, CDR2 YFSETQ. The length of the CDR3 is 13 residues. The whole variable domain, remainder taken from reference TRBV5-1 and TRBJ1-1, is KAGVTQTPRYLIKTRGQQVTLSCSPISGHRSVSWYQQTPGQGLQFLFEYFSETQRNKGNFPGRFSGRQFSNSRSEMNVSTLELGDSALYLCASTSRGGTEAFFGQGTRLTVV.

In the case of this clonotype: This could be a read error, since a much larger clone is one nucleotide away. The chain employs TRBV6-2 or TRBV6-3 and TRBJ2-7; D remains unclear. Deletions cut 7 bases from V and 5 bases from J, with 18 bases between. CDR1 and CDR2 from the germline V gene are MNHEY and SVGEGT. This CDR3 spans 14 amino acids. The CDR3 nucleotides read TGTGCCAGCACCCTGGGCCCATTCGGGCACGAGCAGTACTTC. Residues: CASTLGPFGHEQYF.

The chain carries TRBV20-1 and TRBJ1-5, with D tentatively TRBD1 (5 bases). The length of the CDR3 is 15 residues. CDR1 and CDR2 from the germline V gene are DFQATT and SNEGSKA (reference sequence). Trimming left V 3 bases short and J 3 bases short, with 15 bases between. CDR3 in amino acids: CSASPFDSPNQPQHF. The CDR3 coding sequence is TGCAGTGCTAGTCCCTTCGACAGCCCCAATCAGCCCCAGCATTTT.

The chain has TRBV12-5 and TRBJ2-2, with 12 nucleotides matching TRBD2. The CDR3 contains 18 residues. Unmatched junction bases numbered 6, after V lost 4 bases and J lost 0 bases. In germline, CDR1 is LGHNT, CDR2 FRNRAP. The CDR3 nucleotides are TGTGCTAGTGGTTACGGACTAGCGGGACCAGCGAACACCGGGGAGCTGTTTTTT. Translation: CASGYGLAGPANTGELFF.

This sequence joins TRBV19 and TRBJ2-1; D possibly corresponds to TRBD2 (6 bases). The V gene lost 5 bases and the J gene lost 2 bases, with 16 bases spanning the gap. CDR1 LNHDA and CDR2 SQIVND come from the germline V gene (reference sequence). The CDR3 contains 16 residues. The CDR3 here is CASSPLALNTYNEQFF. CDR3 sequence (DNA): TGTGCCAGTAGTCCCCTAGCGCTGAATACCTACAATGAGCAGTTCTTC.

With respect to this clonotype: This may be a read error, as it is one base from a much larger clone. V is TRBV7-9 and J is TRBJ1-2, with unresolved D. This CDR3 has 15 amino acids. Germline CDR1 reads SEHNR; CDR2 reads FQNEAQ (reference sequence). Trimming took off 0 bases at V and 4 bases at J, with 12 bases between the two ends. The CDR3 coding sequence is TGTGCCAGCAGCTTAGCGGGCAACCCAAGCTATGGCTACACCTTC. This translates into CASSLAGNPSYGYTF.

This clonotype showed up many times. V usage is TRBV11-2 and J usage is TRBJ1-1; D is undetermined. CDR3 length: 13 amino acids. Germline V gene lookup returns CDR1 SGHAT and CDR2 FQNNGV. With 5 bases removed from V and 3 bases from J, the gap between germline ends came to 10 bases. The CDR3 DNA sequence: TGTGCCAGCAGCCCCGGTTCATACACTGAAGCTTTCTTT. Its translation is CASSPGSYTEAFF.

In its sample, this clonotype was seen many times. The V call is TRBV6-6, the J call TRBJ2-5; no clear D. The CDR3 loop spans 16 amino acids. V dropped 4 bases and J dropped 1 base, with 16 bases sitting between them. Germline V gene sequence: CDR1 MNHNY, CDR2 SVGAGI (reference sequence). The DNA for the CDR3 is TGTGCCAGCAGTTCCTGGACCCGCAAGCCCCAAGAGACCCAGTACTTC. It codes for CASSSWTRKPQETQYF.

The V and J genes are TRBV14 and TRBJ2-3; tentatively, D is TRBD1 (5 bases). The V gene lost 6 bases and the J gene lost 0 bases, with 16 bases spanning the gap. Germline CDR1 reads SGHDN; CDR2 reads FVKESK. CDR3 length: 16 amino acids. CDR3 sequence reads: CASRSGQGESTDTQYF. The DNA for the CDR3 is TGTGCCAGCAGGTCCGGTCAGGGTGAGAGCACAGATACGCAGTATTTT.

Points on this clonotype: A much larger clone lies a single base off, so this may be a read error. The V gene is TRBV11-2, the J gene TRBJ2-6; weak D call: TRBD1 (5 bases). V dropped 5 bases and J dropped 0 bases, with 11 bases sitting between them. This CDR3 is built from 16 residues. Per germline, CDR1 SGHAT and CDR2 FQNNGV. CDR3: CASSLPDSSGANVLTF. The CDR3 region has the DNA TGTGCCAGCAGCCTCCCCGACAGCTCTGGGGCCAACGTCCTGACTTTC.

About this clonotype itself: No conserved phenylalanine or tryptophan ends this CDR3, so it is likely a read error. The chain has TRBV7-6 and TRBJ1-1, with a weak D call TRBD1 (5 bases). Germline CDR1 is SGHVS and CDR2 is FNYEAQ. Between the trimmed V and J ends, which lost 8 bases and 0 bases, there was a span of 13 bases. The CDR3 sequence is 14 residues long. CDR3 in amino acids: CASRAGNVNTEAFI. DNA of the CDR3: TGTGCCAGCCGAGCAGGGAACGTGAACACTGAAGCTTTCATT.

There are a few counts of this clonotype. This chain links TRBV11-3 with TRBJ2-3; 12 bases match TRBD2. Germline assignment: CDR1 SGHNT and CDR2 YENEEA. This CDR3 region has 13 residues. Germline trimming cut 4 bases from V and 8 bases from J; bases unmatched to any gene: 1. CDR3 residues: CASSSLAGGTQYF. CDR3 coding DNA: TGTGCCAGCAGCTCACTAGCGGGAGGTACGCAGTATTTT. Full variable domain (outside the CDR3, taken from reference TRBV11-3 and TRBJ2-3): EAGVVQSPRYKIIEKKQPVAFWCNPISGHNTLYWYLQNLGQGPELLIRYENEEAVDDSQLPKDRFSAERLKGVDSTLKIQPAELGDSAVYLCASSSLAGGTQYFGPGTRLTVL.

There are a few counts of this clonotype. The chain links TRBV7-9 to TRBJ2-7; 10 nucleotides match TRBD1. The CDR3 is made up of 17 amino acids. Germline lookup yields CDR1 SEHNR and CDR2 FQNEAQ (reference sequence). Unmatched junction bases numbered 12, after V lost 5 bases and J lost 2 bases. Here the CDR3 reads CASSKAPGTGVPYEQYF. The CDR3 bases are TGTGCCAGCAGCAAAGCGCCCGGGACAGGGGTTCCCTACGAGCAGTACTTC. Full variable domain (missing parts from reference TRBV7-9 and TRBJ2-7): DTGVSQNPRHKITKRGQNVTFRCDPISEHNRLYWYRQTLGQGPEFLTYFQNEAQLEKSRLLSDRFSAERPKGSFSTLEIQRTEQGDSAMYLCASSKAPGTGVPYEQYFGPGTRLTVT.

About this clonotype itself: A read error may be the cause here, since a much bigger clone is one base away. The chain employs TRBV7-6 and TRBJ2-1, with 7 bases fitting TRBD2. The CDR3 totals 15 residues. Germline V gives CDR1 SGHVS, CDR2 FNYEAQ. The J segment lost 7 bases and the V segment lost 2 bases, leaving 8 bases of the junction unmatched. This CDR3 is CASSLLDGRGNEQFF. CDR3 DNA sequence: TGTGCCAGCAGCTTACTGGATGGGCGGGGGAATGAGCAGTTCTTC.

This clonotype has a single count. This chain connects TRBV20-1 to TRBJ1-6, with D tentatively TRBD1 (5 bases). Trimming took off 4 bases at V and 5 bases at J, with 9 bases between the two ends. The CDR3 spans 13 residues. CDR1 and CDR2 (germline): DFQATT, SNEGSKA (reference sequence). CDR3 protein: CSATGRNNSPLHF. The DNA for the CDR3 is TGCAGTGCTACGGGACGGAATAATTCACCCCTCCACTTT.

The chain employs TRBV7-9 and TRBJ2-1, with TRBD2 identical over 9 bases. Germline V gives CDR1 SEHNR, CDR2 FQNEAQ (reference sequence). This CDR3 has 15 amino acids. The V and J ends lost 6 bases and 4 bases, in that order; junction bases with no gene match: 7. In DNA form, the CDR3 reads TGTGCCAGCAGTCTTAGACTAGCGGAATACAATGAGCAGTTCTTC. It yields the protein CASSLRLAEYNEQFF.

This clonotype was seen only a few times. The V gene is TRBV6-2 or TRBV6-3, the J gene TRBJ1-1; 9 bases agree with TRBD1. CDR1 MNHEY and CDR2 SVGEGT come from the germline V gene. Trimming at V came to 7 bases and at J to 3 bases, leaving 9 bases not matched to a gene. This CDR3 is 15 amino acids long. Here the CDR3 DNA reads TGTGCCAGCACTCATTCCGGGACAGGGTACACTGAAGCTTTCTTT. Translating it yields CASTHSGTGYTEAFF.

This clonotype showed up many times. V is TRBV9 and J is TRBJ2-3; 7 bases match TRBD2. Germline V gene data show CDR1 as SGDLS and CDR2 as YYNGEE. CDR3 size: 17 residues. Trimming took 3 bases from V and 0 from J; bases not matched to a gene: 10. This chain's CDR3 is CASSAEIRGDSTDTQYF. For the CDR3, the DNA is TGTGCCAGCAGCGCCGAGATTCGGGGGGATAGCACAGATACGCAGTATTTT. The full variable domain, its missing parts supplied by reference TRBV9 and TRBJ2-3, is DSGVTQTPKHLITATGQRVTLRCSPRSGDLSVYWYQQSLDQGLQFLIQYYNGEERAKGNILERFSAQQFPDLHSELNLSSLELGDSALYFCASSAEIRGDSTDTQYFGPGTRLTVL.

The chain employs TRBV20-1 and TRBJ2-6; D may be TRBD1 (6 bases). The V end lost 5 bases, the J end lost 1 base, and 12 bases lay between the germline ends. This CDR3 has 15 amino acids. CDR1 is DFQATT and CDR2 is SNEGSKA in the germline V gene (reference sequence). CDR3 coding DNA: TGCAGTGCTCAAGAACAGGGATCTGGGGCCAACGTCCTGACTTTC. Its translation: CSAQEQGSGANVLTF.

Ten or more counts support this clonotype. This chain joins TRBV9 and TRBJ2-5, with D perhaps assigned TRBD1 or TRBD2 (5 bases each). Germline values: CDR1 SGDLS, CDR2 YYNGEE. Trimming took 3 bases from V and 4 from J, leaving 13 bases between them. The length of the CDR3 is 14 residues. The CDR3 loop reads CASSAEGIGETQYF. CDR3 in DNA: TGTGCCAGCAGCGCAGAGGGGATCGGAGAGACCCAGTACTTC. The entire variable domain, with the rest obtained from reference TRBV9 and TRBJ2-5, is as follows: DSGVTQTPKHLITATGQRVTLRCSPRSGDLSVYWYQQSLDQGLQFLIQYYNGEERAKGNILERFSAQQFPDLHSELNLSSLELGDSALYFCASSAEGIGETQYFGPGTRLLVL.

V usage is TRBV11-2 and J usage is TRBJ1-6, with D possibly TRBD1 on 5 matching bases. The CDR3 runs to 13 residues. Looked up from germline, CDR1 is SGHAT and CDR2 is FQNNGV. Trimming shortened V by 5 bases and J by 8 bases, and 10 bases separated the two germline ends. The CDR3 region is CASSPPGDSPLHF. As DNA, the CDR3 is TGTGCCAGCAGCCCACCGGGGGATTCACCCCTCCACTTT.

The rearrangement links TRBV7-7 to TRBJ2-1; 8 nucleotides match TRBD1. Germline V gene data show CDR1 as SSHAT and CDR2 as FNYEAQ (reference sequence). There are 18 residues in the CDR3. Trimming took 5 bases from V and 0 from J; bases not matched to a gene: 12. DNA for the CDR3: TGTGCCAGCAGCCGAATTCGGACAGGGTCGAGCTCCTACAATGAGCAGTTCTTC. Amino acids: CASSRIRTGSSSYNEQFF.